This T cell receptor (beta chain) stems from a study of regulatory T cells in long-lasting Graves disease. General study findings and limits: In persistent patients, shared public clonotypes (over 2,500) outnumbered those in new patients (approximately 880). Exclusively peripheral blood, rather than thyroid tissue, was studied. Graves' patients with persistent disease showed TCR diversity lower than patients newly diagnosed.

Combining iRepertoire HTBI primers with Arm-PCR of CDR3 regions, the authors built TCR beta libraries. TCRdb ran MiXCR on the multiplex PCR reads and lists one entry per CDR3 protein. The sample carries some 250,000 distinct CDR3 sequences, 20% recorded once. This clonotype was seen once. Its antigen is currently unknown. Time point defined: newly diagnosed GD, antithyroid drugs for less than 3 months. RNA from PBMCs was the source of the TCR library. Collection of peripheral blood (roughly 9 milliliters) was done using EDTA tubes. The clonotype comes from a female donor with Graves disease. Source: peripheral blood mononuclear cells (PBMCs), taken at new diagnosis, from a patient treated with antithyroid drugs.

The DNA for the CDR3 is TGTGCCAGCAGCACCGGACGGGCCCTGGAGACCCAGTACTTC. This codes for CASSTGRALETQYF. The V and J genes are TRBV7-9 and TRBJ2-5; D is uncertain. The CDR3 runs to 14 residues. Trimming pared 5 bases from V and 5 bases from J, leaving 15 bases between. Germline loops: CDR1 SEHNR, CDR2 FQNEAQ (reference sequence). The variable domain in full, with the rest retrieved from reference TRBV7-9 and TRBJ2-5, is DTGVSQNPRHKITKRGQNVTFRCDPISEHNRLYWYRQTLGQGPEFLTYFQNEAQLEKSRLLSDRFSAERPKGSFSTLEIQRTEQGDSAMYLCASSTGRALETQYFGPGTRLLVL.